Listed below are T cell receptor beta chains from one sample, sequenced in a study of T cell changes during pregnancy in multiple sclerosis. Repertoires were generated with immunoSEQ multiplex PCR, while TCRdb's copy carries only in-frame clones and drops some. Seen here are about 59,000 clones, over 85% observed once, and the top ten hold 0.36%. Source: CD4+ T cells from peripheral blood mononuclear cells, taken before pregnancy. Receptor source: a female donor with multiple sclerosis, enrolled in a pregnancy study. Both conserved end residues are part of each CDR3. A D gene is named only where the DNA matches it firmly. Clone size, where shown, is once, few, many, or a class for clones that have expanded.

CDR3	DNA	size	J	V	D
CASSLGLLAGSTGELFF	TGTGCCAGCAGCTTAGGTCTGCTAGCGGGAAGCACCGGGGAGCTGTTTTTT	.	TRBJ2-2	TRBV11-3	TRBD2
CASSLKPGQLKTSTEAFF	TGTGCCAGCAGCTTAAAACCGGGACAGCTAAAGACAAGCACTGAAGCTTTCTTT	once	TRBJ1-1	TRBV7-2	TRBD1
CASSAKQGYQETQYF	TGTGCCAGCAGCGCGAAACAGGGATACCAAGAGACCCAGTACTTC	once	TRBJ2-5	TRBV9	.
CASSTALRGSSYEQYF	TGTGCCAGCAGCACTGCTCTTCGGGGGAGCTCCTACGAGCAGTACTTC	.	TRBJ2-7	TRBV5-4	.
CASSLGQQGGYGYTF	TGTGCCAGCAGCTTGGGGCAACAAGGGGGCTATGGCTACACCTTC	.	TRBJ1-2	TRBV5-4	.
CASSSGDSYEQYF	TGTGCCAGCAGCTCGGGGGACAGCTACGAGCAGTACTTC	.	TRBJ2-7	TRBV7-2	.
CASSQSSWEQYF	TGCGCCAGCAGTCAAAGTAGCTGGGAGCAGTACTTC	.	TRBJ2-7	TRBV23-1	.
CASSLDSGQTDTQYF	TGCGCCAGCAGCTTGGATTCTGGACAAACAGATACGCAGTATTTT	.	TRBJ2-3	TRBV5-1	.
CASSIGTGWNYGYTF	TGTGCCAGTAGTATAGGAACAGGGTGGAACTATGGCTACACCTTC	.	TRBJ1-2	TRBV19	.
CATSRPGVSAGAF	TGTGCCACCAGCAGGCCCGGGGTTTCGGCGGGTGCCTTC	.	TRBJ2-4	TRBV15	.
CASRAAGGQPQHF	TGTGCCAGCAGGGCTGCGGGGGGGCAGCCCCAGCATTTT	once	TRBJ1-5	TRBV6-1	.
CASSVRGNTEAFF	TGTGCCAGCAGTGTAAGGGGGAACACTGAAGCTTTCTTT	.	TRBJ1-1	TRBV2	.
CASSIVGLDQPQHF	TGTGCCAGTAGTATAGTCGGTTTGGATCAGCCCCAGCATTTT	.	TRBJ1-5	TRBV19	.
CASSPEWTGPYNSPLHF	TGTGCCAGCAGTCCAGAATGGACAGGGCCCTATAATTCACCCCTCCACTTT	.	TRBJ1-6	TRBV2	TRBD1
CASSQDIGRGEQFF	TGTGCCAGCAGCCAAGATATAGGGCGGGGTGAGCAGTTCTTC	.	TRBJ2-1	TRBV4-2	.
CASSPFQGTTSTDTQYF	TGTGCCAGCAGCCCATTCCAGGGGACGACTAGCACAGATACGCAGTATTTT	once	TRBJ2-3	TRBV9	.
CASSYGTGGEQYF	TGCGCCAGCAGCTATGGGACTGGGGGCGAGCAGTACTTC	.	TRBJ2-7	TRBV4-3	.
CASSLAGQTNTEAFF	TGCGCCAGCAGCTTGGCGGGACAGACGAACACTGAAGCTTTCTTT	.	TRBJ1-1	TRBV5-1	TRBD1
CASSRWRTNEKLFF	TGTGCCAGCAGCCGCTGGCGGACTAATGAAAAACTGTTTTTT	once	TRBJ1-4	TRBV11-2	.
CASSHPGGGGIQYF	TGTGCCAGCAGCCACCCGGGGGGAGGAGGCATTCAGTACTTC	.	TRBJ2-4	TRBV6-1	TRBD2
CAWSVGGALGYTF	TGTGCCTGGAGTGTTGGGGGGGCGCTTGGCTACACCTTC	once	TRBJ1-2	TRBV30	.
CVSTGQYNQPQHF	TGTGTCTCTACGGGACAGTACAATCAGCCCCAGCATTTT	.	TRBJ1-5	TRBV28	TRBD1
CASSQGLAGGWNTGELFF	TGTGCCAGCAGCCAGGGACTAGCGGGCGGTTGGAACACCGGGGAGCTGTTTTTT	.	TRBJ2-2	TRBV7-2	TRBD2
CASSLDLPSGSQYF	TGTGCCAGCAGCTTAGATCTGCCTAGCGGGTCCCAGTACTTC	.	TRBJ2-5	TRBV11-2	TRBD2
CASSLGLARNQETQYF	TGTGCCAGCAGCTTGGGGTTGGCCAGGAACCAAGAGACCCAGTACTTC	once	TRBJ2-5	TRBV5-4	.
CASSLGGAGGETQYF	TGTGCCAGCAGCTTAGGGGGAGCGGGAGGGGAGACCCAGTACTTC	.	TRBJ2-5	TRBV7-2	TRBD2
CASSSSETGRGEAFF	TGTGCCAGCAGCTCCAGCGAGACTGGTCGAGGTGAAGCTTTCTTT	.	TRBJ1-1	TRBV7-9	.
CASSPSPPGQGINEKLFF	TGTGCCAGCAGCCCTTCACCCCCGGGACAGGGGATCAATGAAAAACTGTTTTTT	.	TRBJ1-4	TRBV5-4	TRBD1
CATSRDRTSASSYNEQFF	TGTGCCACCAGCAGAGATCGGACTAGCGCTAGCTCCTACAATGAGCAGTTCTTC	.	TRBJ2-1	TRBV15	TRBD2
CASSPGLIVTDTQYF	TGTGCCAGTAGTCCGGGACTAATAGTAACAGATACGCAGTATTTT	.	TRBJ2-3	TRBV19	TRBD2
CAISKGQGTSGNTIYF	TGTGCCATCAGCAAGGGACAGGGGACCTCTGGAAACACCATATATTTT	.	TRBJ1-3	TRBV10-3	TRBD1
CAWSRDRGGESPLHF	TGTGCCTGGAGTAGGGACAGGGGGGGGGAATCGCCCCTCCACTTT	.	TRBJ1-6	TRBV30	TRBD1
CASSRKHQETQYF	TGTGCCAGCTCCCGAAAGCACCAAGAGACCCAGTACTTC	.	TRBJ2-5	TRBV18	.
CASSLVRLSSTGELFF	TGTGCCAGCAGTTTGGTGCGGCTGAGTTCCACCGGGGAGCTGTTTTTT	.	TRBJ2-2	TRBV27	.
CASSQEIRGVGNTIYF	TGCGCCAGCAGCCAGGAGATCCGGGGGGTCGGAAACACCATATATTTT	.	TRBJ1-3	TRBV4-1	.
CASSPLRLRDRVGYGYTF	TGTGCCAGCAGTCCCTTAAGACTGCGGGACAGGGTTGGCTATGGCTACACCTTC	.	TRBJ1-2	TRBV27	TRBD1
CAWTSGFGGNTIYF	TGTGCCTGGACTAGCGGGTTCGGTGGAAACACCATATATTTT	.	TRBJ1-3	TRBV30	.
CASSSTGGNHRETQYF	TGTGCCAGCAGCTCCACAGGGGGCAATCATCGAGAGACCCAGTACTTC	once	TRBJ2-5	TRBV5-4	TRBD1
CASSQGITAASQETQYF	TGTGCCAGCAGCCAAGGCATTACGGCGGCCTCCCAAGAGACCCAGTACTTC	.	TRBJ2-5	TRBV14	.